The 18 T cell receptor beta chains in this list originate from one sample, sequenced in a study of shared clonotypes between healthy human individuals. Libraries were prepared by immunoSEQ multiplex PCR; TCRdb keeps only in-frame clonotypes and omits some of them. The sample has around 2.5 million clones, 93% seen once. Sequencing input: naive CD4+ T cells from PBMCs. Subset: CD45RA+ positively selected. These TCRs come from a man aged 18-30 years in good health. Some clones in this sample may be carry-over from other donors' samples.

As to this clone: Within the sample, other DNA sequences also encode this same CDR3. The chain is built from TRBV29-1 and TRBJ2-3; 7 bases are shared with TRBD1. Germline-derived CDR1 and CDR2 are SQVTM and ANQGSEA. The CDR3 length is 13 residues. Trimming took 6 bases from V and 2 from J; bases not matched to a gene: 5. The CDR3 is CSVVGQYTDTQYF. The CDR3 bases are TGCAGCGTCGTGGGACAGTACACAGATACGCAGTATTTT.

In its sample, this clone was seen once. Here the CDR3 reads CASRFNPDRGNYGYTF. The DNA for the CDR3 is TGTGCCAGCCGGTTTAACCCGGACAGGGGGAACTATGGCTACACCTTC. V and J are TRBV14 and TRBJ1-2; TRBD1 aligns across 10 bases. This CDR3 has 16 residues. The junction had 11 bases not matched to a gene; V was cut back by 8 bases and J by 2 bases. Germline CDR1 is SGHDN and CDR2 is FVKESK.

The CDR3 DNA follows: TGTGCCAGCAGCTCACGGGGGCCCAACAAAAACATTCAGTACTTC. Translating it yields CASSSRGPNKNIQYF. The V call is TRBV11-2, the J call TRBJ2-4; tentatively, D is TRBD1 or TRBD2 (6 bases each). The length of the CDR3 is 15 residues. Germline V gives CDR1 SGHAT, CDR2 FQNNGV. Trimming removed 4 bases at V and 3 bases at J, with 13 bases between.

V gene TRBV18 combines with J gene TRBJ2-5, with D perhaps TRBD2 (6 bases). Germline V gene lookup returns CDR1 KGHSH and CDR2 LQKENI. CDR3 length: 14 amino acids. V lost 3 bases, J lost 6 bases, and 14 bases lay in between. The CDR3 region is CASSPLTSMKTQYF. The CDR3 DNA reads as TGTGCCAGCTCACCCTTGACTAGTATGAAGACCCAGTACTTC. Complete variable domain (other parts from reference TRBV18 and TRBJ2-5): NAGVMQNPRHLVRRRGQEARLRCSPMKGHSHVYWYRQLPEEGLKFMVYLQKENIIDESGMPKERFSAEFPKEGPSILRIQQVVRGDSAAYFCASSPLTSMKTQYFGPGTRLLVL.

The V gene is TRBV28, the J gene TRBJ1-1; 12 nucleotides line up with TRBD1. There are 18 residues in the CDR3. CDR1 MDHEN and CDR2 SYDVKM come from the germline V gene. V lost 6 bases, J lost 2 bases, and 13 bases stayed unmatched. CDR3 residues: CASSSGTGGIRVNTEAFF. The CDR3, as DNA: TGTGCCAGCAGCTCCGGGACAGGGGGCATTAGGGTTAACACTGAAGCTTTCTTT.

V and J are TRBV5-6 and TRBJ1-2, with 8 bases fitting TRBD1. The germline gives CDR1 SGHDT, CDR2 YYEEEE. V lost 5 bases to trimming and J lost 8 bases; unmatched junction nucleotides: 8. CDR3 size: 13 residues. DNA for the CDR3: TGTGCCAGCAGTTTTACAGGGGGAAAAGGCTACACCTTC. Its translation: CASSFTGGKGYTF.

The V gene is TRBV5-4, the J gene TRBJ2-7; weak D call: TRBD2 (6 bases). The germline V and J ends were trimmed by 2 bases and 3 bases, with 12 bases remaining between them. From germline, CDR1 is SGHNT and CDR2 YYREEE (reference sequence). The CDR3 has 14 residues. CDR3 sequence: CASSFGSGLYEQYF. CDR3 sequence (DNA): TGTGCCAGCAGCTTTGGCAGCGGGCTCTACGAGCAGTACTTC.

The chain has TRBV6-6 and TRBJ2-7, with TRBD2 matching 11 bases. Trimming removed 6 bases from V and 0 bases from J; junction bases left unmatched: 4. There are 15 residues in the CDR3. CDR1 is MNHNY, CDR2 SVGAGI, per germline (reference sequence). CDR3 DNA sequence: TGTGCCAGCAGATATAGCGGGAGGGCCTCCTACGAGCAGTACTTC. Encoded protein: CASRYSGRASYEQYF.

The V gene is TRBV11-3, the J gene TRBJ2-1, with D uncertain. Germline CDR1 reads SGHNT; CDR2 reads YENEEA. The CDR3 is 14 amino acids. Trimming removed 2 bases at V and 1 base at J, with 6 bases between. CDR3 amino acids: CASSLLGSYNEQFF. DNA of the CDR3: TGTGCCAGCAGCTTACTAGGATCCTACAATGAGCAGTTCTTC.

The chain is built from TRBV5-5 and TRBJ2-7, with D perhaps TRBD2 (5 bases). Per the germline V gene, CDR1 is SGHKS and CDR2 is YYEKEE (reference sequence). CDR3 size: 13 residues. The V and J ends lost 4 bases and 6 bases respectively, with 14 bases between them. The CDR3 reads CASSVWSGGEQYF. The CDR3 nucleotides are TGTGCCAGCAGCGTTTGGAGTGGAGGCGAGCAGTACTTC. The whole variable domain, filled in from reference TRBV5-5 and TRBJ2-7, reads DAGVTQSPTHLIKTRGQQVTLRCSPISGHKSVSWYQQVLGQGPQFIFQYYEKEERGRGNFPDRFSARQFPNYSSELNVNALLLGDSALYLCASSVWSGGEQYFGPGTRLTVT.

The count of this clone is one. The V call is TRBV30, the J call TRBJ1-6, with TRBD1 matching over 8 bases. Germline lookup yields CDR1 GTSNPN and CDR2 SVGIG (reference sequence). The CDR3 contains 15 residues. Trimming cost V 2 bases and J 7 bases; bases outside gene matches: 7. CDR3 region: CAWSKGTGGNSPLHF. DNA for the CDR3: TGTGCCTGGAGTAAAGGGACAGGAGGGAATTCACCCCTCCACTTT.

V usage is TRBV14 and J usage is TRBJ2-7; perhaps TRBD1 as D (5 bases). This CDR3 is built from 14 residues. The germline V gene encodes CDR1 SGHDN and CDR2 FVKESK. V lost 0 bases to trimming and J lost 4 bases, with 10 bases between them. For the CDR3, the DNA is TGTGCCAGCAGCCAAGATATTAAGGGGTACGAGCAGTACTTC. Protein: CASSQDIKGYEQYF.

The gene calls are TRBV27 and TRBJ2-7; TRBD2 agrees at 11 bases. The germline V gene has CDR1 MNHEY and CDR2 SMNVEV (reference sequence). The CDR3 loop spans 17 amino acids. J was trimmed by 0 bases and V by 5 bases; bases with no gene match: 9. The CDR3 protein is CASSAWTSGQHSYEQYF. CDR3 bases: TGTGCCAGCAGTGCTTGGACTAGCGGGCAACACTCCTACGAGCAGTACTTC.

J is TRBJ2-1 and V is TRBV5-1; 8 bases are a match to TRBD2. The J segment lost 3 bases and the V segment lost 0 bases, leaving 5 bases of the junction unmatched. Germline CDR1 SGHRS, CDR2 YFSETQ. The length of the CDR3 is 16 residues. The CDR3 loop reads CASSLASLAGYNEQFF. The CDR3 DNA follows: TGCGCCAGCAGCTTGGCGTCCCTAGCGGGCTACAATGAGCAGTTCTTC.

V gene TRBV6-6 combines with J gene TRBJ2-2; D unclear. The germline V and J ends were trimmed by 6 bases and 7 bases, with 15 bases remaining between them. The CDR3 runs to 14 residues. CDR1 MNHNY and CDR2 SVGAGI come from the germline V gene (reference sequence). DNA of the CDR3: TGTGCCAGCAGAGACTCCCCGTTGGTCGGGGAGCTGTTTTTT. This sequence encodes CASRDSPLVGELFF.

CDR3 DNA sequence: TGCGCCAGCAGGGCCAATACGCGTGGGCCAGTAAATGAGCAGTTCTTC. It specifies CASRANTRGPVNEQFF. This chain joins TRBV5-1 and TRBJ2-1; no firm D call. Per the germline V gene, CDR1 is SGHRS and CDR2 is YFSETQ. The ends were cut back, 5 bases at V and 7 bases at J, with 22 bases in the middle. There are 16 residues in the CDR3. Using reference TRBV5-1 and TRBJ2-1 for the parts outside the CDR3, the full variable domain is KAGVTQTPRYLIKTRGQQVTLSCSPISGHRSVSWYQQTPGQGLQFLFEYFSETQRNKGNFPGRFSGRQFSNSRSEMNVSTLELGDSALYLCASRANTRGPVNEQFFGPGTRLTVL.

About this clone itself: The same CDR3 can be traced to other DNA sequences in this sample. The chain employs TRBV20-1 and TRBJ1-1; D gene unclear. Germline CDR1 and CDR2: DFQATT and SNEGSKA (reference sequence). V was cut by 3 bases and J by 4 bases, with 6 bases left in between. The CDR3 is made up of 11 amino acids. Written as DNA, the CDR3 is TGCAGTGCTAGTCTATCCACTGAAGCTTTCTTT. Encoded protein: CSASLSTEAFF.

V gene TRBV28 combines with J gene TRBJ1-1, with D perhaps matching TRBD1 (5 bases). CDR1 is MDHEN and CDR2 is SYDVKM in the germline V gene. Between the trimmed V and J ends, which lost 8 bases and 6 bases, there was a span of 16 bases. This CDR3 region has 13 residues. CDR3 nucleotides: TGTGCCAGCCCTAGTCGGGGAGGGGCTGAAGCTTTCTTT. It encodes CASPSRGGAEAFF.